A selection of T cell receptor beta chains follows, all from one sample in a study of T cell responses to AZD1222 COVID-19 vaccine. Only in-frame clones appear in the TCRdb table, and some are missing; sequencing was by immunoSEQ multiplex PCR. The sample includes roughly 120,000 clones, 70% to 90% of them seen just once. Sequenced here: peripheral blood, sampled on day 0 of MenACWY control vaccination. The receptors stem from an adult in good health. CDR3s include the opening cysteine and the closing phenylalanine or tryptophan. The D gene is left open where the match is weak. Clone size appears in some rows only: once, few, many, or a class for an expanded clone.

.	.	TRBJ1-6	TRBV4-3	TGCGCCAGCAGCCAATCCTCGGGGGGGGGCCAATCACCCCTCCACTTT	CASSQSSGGGQSPLHF
.	.	TRBJ1-2	TRBV12-3/TRBV12-4	TGTGCCAGCAGTTTTTTAGGGGACTACACCTTC	CASSFLGDYTF
.	.	TRBJ2-3	TRBV19	TGTGCCAGTAGTACCTCCAATACGCAGTATTTT	CASSTSNTQYF
TRBD1	.	TRBJ2-7	TRBV7-2	TGTGCCAGCAGCCCCAGACAGGGGTCCTACGAGCAGTACTTC	CASSPRQGSYEQYF
TRBD1	.	TRBJ2-5	TRBV15	TGTGCCACCAGCGGAAGACAGGGATGGGAGACCCAGTACTTC	CATSGRQGWETQYF
.	.	TRBJ1-2	TRBV6-1	TGTGCCAGCAGTGAAGGGGGTGGCTACACCTTC	CASSEGGGYTF
.	.	TRBJ2-7	TRBV7-7	TGTGCCAGCAGCTCGCAGGGGGGCGAGCAGTACTTC	CASSSQGGEQYF
.	.	TRBJ2-7	TRBV7-9	TGTGCCAGCAGCTCAACCGGGATTACCTACGAGCAGTACTTC	CASSSTGITYEQYF
.	.	TRBJ1-4	TRBV30	TGTGCCTGGACCGGGACAACGAGCGGGGGACTGTTTTTT	CAWTGTTSGGLFF
TRBD2	few	TRBJ2-3	TRBV7-3	TGTGCCAGCGGTACTAGCGGGAAGGATACGCAGTATTTT	CASGTSGKDTQYF
.	.	TRBJ1-1	TRBV9	TGTGCCAGCAGCGTTGCAGGGGACACTGAAGCTTTCTTT	CASSVAGDTEAFF
.	.	TRBJ1-2	TRBV11-2	TGTGCCAGCAGCCCGCGCCCCGAAGGGAGAAGGGGCTACACCTTC	CASSPRPEGRRGYTF
.	large	TRBJ1-2	TRBV7-9	TGTGCCAGCAGCCCAGGGACCGGGACCTACTATGGCTACACCTTC	CASSPGTGTYYGYTF
TRBD2	.	TRBJ2-1	TRBV9	TGTGCCAGCAGCGTACAAGGACTAGCGGACAATGAGCAGTTCTTC	CASSVQGLADNEQFF
TRBD2	.	TRBJ2-2	TRBV11-3	TGTGCCAGCAGCTTAGTTCTAGCGGGAGGCTCCGGGGAGCTGTTTTTT	CASSLVLAGGSGELFF
TRBD1	few	TRBJ1-2	TRBV7-8	TGTGCCAGCAGCCCCCCCGGGACAGCTAACTATGGCTACACCTTC	CASSPPGTANYGYTF
TRBD1	.	TRBJ1-4	TRBV28	TGTGCCAGCAGTGAAGACAGGGCCCTTGAAAAACTGTTTTTT	CASSEDRALEKLFF
.	.	TRBJ1-4	TRBV7-2	TGTGCCAGCAGGCCTAAGGGGGGGCCGGATGAAAAACTGTTTTTT	CASRPKGGPDEKLFF
.	.	TRBJ1-2	TRBV28	TGTGCCAGCAGTTTCCAGGGTCAGAAGTACACCTTC	CASSFQGQKYTF
.	once	TRBJ1-1	TRBV6-5	TGTGCCAGCAGTTACAGTGGTCAGCACGAAGCTTTCTTT	CASSYSGQHEAFF
.	.	TRBJ2-3	TRBV11-3	TGTGCCAGCAGCCACGGACTGAGCACAGATACGCAGTATTTT	CASSHGLSTDTQYF
.	.	TRBJ1-2	TRBV6-5	TGTGCCAGTGACTGGGGTGGCTCAGCTAACTATGGCTACACCTTC	CASDWGGSANYGYTF
.	.	TRBJ2-3	TRBV3-1/TRBV3-2	TGTGCCAGCAGCCCCTCAGCTAGCACAGATACGCAGTATTTT	CASSPSASTDTQYF
.	few	TRBJ1-2	TRBV5-6	TGTGCCACCTTTGGCGGACAGCACTATGGCTACACCTTC	CATFGGQHYGYTF
.	.	TRBJ2-7	TRBV2	TGTGCCAGCAGTGAAGCGCCCGAGTACGAGCAGTACTTC	CASSEAPEYEQYF
.	many	TRBJ2-7	TRBV3-1/TRBV3-2	TGTGCCAGCAGCCACACAGAGTTCTCCTACGAGCAGTACTTC	CASSHTEFSYEQYF
TRBD1	.	TRBJ1-2	TRBV6-5	TGTGCCAGCAGGACGACAGGGGTGTATGGCTACACCTTC	CASRTTGVYGYTF
.	.	TRBJ2-7	TRBV11-2	TGTGCCAGCAGCTTAGAGGTAGGCAGGCGTTCCTCCTACGAGCAGTACTTC	CASSLEVGRRSSYEQYF
.	.	TRBJ2-5	TRBV6-2/TRBV6-3	TGTGCCAGCAGTTCGGTCGGGGGTCGAGAGACCCAGTACTTC	CASSSVGGRETQYF
.	.	TRBJ1-6	TRBV6-5	TGTGCCAGCAGTTATGGGACTCACAATTCACCCCTCCACTTT	CASSYGTHNSPLHF
TRBD2	.	TRBJ2-7	TRBV28	TGTGCCAGCAGTCAGTTCGCCGGGACTAACTACGAGCAGTACTTC	CASSQFAGTNYEQYF
.	.	TRBJ2-7	TRBV4-2	TGTGCCAGCAGCCATAGCGGACTCCGACGGCGGGAGCAGTACTTC	CASSHSGLRRREQYF
TRBD1	.	TRBJ1-6	TRBV19	TGTGCCAGTAGTACGGGACAGGGGAATTCACCCCTCCACTTT	CASSTGQGNSPLHF
.	.	TRBJ2-1	TRBV7-2	TGTGCCAGCAGCTTAGCCGACAACTTCTACTACAATGAGCAGTTCTTC	CASSLADNFYYNEQFF
TRBD1	.	TRBJ1-6	TRBV6-1	TGTGCCAGCAGTGAACAGGGGACAGTCAGGGGTTCACCCCTCCACTTT	CASSEQGTVRGSPLHF
TRBD1	once	TRBJ2-7	TRBV29-1	TGCAGCGTTGAGGGGGACAGGTCCTACGAGCAGTACTTC	CSVEGDRSYEQYF
.	.	TRBJ1-1	TRBV3-1/TRBV3-2	TGTGCCAGCAGCATAGAGGGTGTGCAAGCTTTCTTT	CASSIEGVQAFF
TRBD1	.	TRBJ1-6	TRBV6-5	TGTGCCAGCAGTCCTGACAGGGTCGGTTCACCCCTCCACTTT	CASSPDRVGSPLHF
.	.	TRBJ2-1	TRBV4-1	TGCGCCAGCAGCCAAGAATATGGGGCCGGATACAATGAGCAGCAGTTCTTC	CASSQEYGAGYNEQQFF
.	.	TRBJ1-1	TRBV12-3/TRBV12-4	TGTGCCACCGCTTTGCGGGGGAATGCTGAAGCTTTCTTT	CATALRGNAEAFF
TRBD2	.	TRBJ2-5	TRBV4-2	TGTGCCAGCAGCCAAGCGGTCACTAGCGGGGAACAGGCGACCCAGTACTTC	CASSQAVTSGEQATQYF
.	.	TRBJ1-5	TRBV19	TGTGCCAGTAGTCTCACCAACCCTAATCAGCCCCAGCATTTT	CASSLTNPNQPQHF
.	.	TRBJ2-7	TRBV6-2/TRBV6-3	TGTGCCAGCAGTCCCCCAACTCAGGTCTACGAGCAGTACTTC	CASSPPTQVYEQYF
.	once	TRBJ1-2	TRBV10-3	TGTGCCATCAGTGACCCAGCGGGGGTTAACTATGGCTACACCTTC	CAISDPAGVNYGYTF
.	.	TRBJ2-7	TRBV7-2	TGTGCCAGCAGCCATGACGGAACGGGACCCCTCGAGCAGTACTTC	CASSHDGTGPLEQYF